One TCR beta chain is described in this entry. Its cognate antigen has yet to be identified. No per-base quality is available; no much larger clone lies one base away. Genomic DNA was extracted from sorted cells for sequencing of the TCRbeta CDR3 region. The immunoSEQ Assay was used for sequencing of TCRbeta CDR3 regions. TCRdb's version of the immuneACCESS table is confined to in-frame rearrangements and falls short of the full clone set. An unresolved V gene accounts for under half of the shortfall where checked; the remainder is of unknown origin. This sample has roughly 38,000 clones in its table, and 74% of those were observed once. About 18% of the sample is taken by the ten largest. Between the V and J ends, shortened by 3 bases and 4 bases respectively, the junction contains 19 bases. The CDR3 runs 16 residues from the cysteine to the phenylalanine. CDR3 DNA only is kept here, 48 bases in frame from base 1. The CDR1 and CDR2 encoded by the germline V gene are MNHNS and SASEGT.

This sample was taken from a study of OX40 agonist ivuxolimab in advanced cancers. With respect to the entire study: The costimulatory receptor OX40 (CD134) was targeted by ivuxolimab, a fully human IgG2 agonistic monoclonal antibody. Three dose-escalation patients achieved partial responses, one with hepatocellular carcinoma and two with cutaneous melanoma. A male proportion of approximately 83% and a mean age of approximately 61 years, ranging from about 23 to 90, were recorded for the dose-escalation cohort. The paper describes the monotherapy dose-escalation part (N of about 47 patients) of the phase I trial of ivuxolimab. The point of sequencing TCRbeta in the periphery was to test whether ivuxolimab changed TCR sequence diversity and drove clonal T-cell expansion. Patients were allowed to have had prior anti-PD-1, anti-PD-L1 or anti-CTLA-4 therapy, and 40% of the dose-escalation patients had previously received checkpoint inhibitors. Among the roughly 52 dose-escalation patients, around 19 had hepatocellular carcinoma, roughly 15 melanoma, 9 renal cell carcinoma and 9 head and neck cancer. Intravenous ivuxolimab was administered to patients every 2 weeks at six dose levels: 0.01, 0.1, 0.3, 1.5, 3 and 10 mg/kg.

Broader findings and caveats from the paper: In the 0.1-3.0 mg/kg groups, partial responders were among the patients with the lowest normalized peripheral clonal expansion, particularly in CD8+ T cells. Low levels of normalized T-cell clonal expansion were also seen in some patients who did not respond. After ivuxolimab, expanded clones were on average more numerous among CD8+ T cells than among CD4+ T cells. At doses of 0.1 to 3.0 mg/kg, clonal expansion of both CD4+ and CD8+ blood T cells was observed from baseline to week 6. The antigen specificity of the peripheral T cells that underwent clonal expansion was not determined.

Patients with a history of autoimmune disease or receiving systemic immunosuppression were excluded from the trial. Peripheral blood for TCR sequencing was collected from all dose cohorts at baseline, on cycle 4 day 1, and on cycle 7 day 1. Samples were obtained from an open-label, multicenter, first-in-human phase I dose-escalation trial of ivuxolimab. Adults with locally advanced or metastatic melanoma, renal cell carcinoma, hepatocellular carcinoma or head and neck squamous cell carcinoma were enrolled in the trial. Before TCR sequencing, CD4+ and CD8+ T cells were separately sorted from peripheral blood.

The TCR originated in an adult with an advanced solid tumor such as melanoma, head and neck, liver or kidney cancer. The V and J segments used are TRBV6-1 and TRBJ2-7; TRBD1 is a weak D gene call, 6 bases matching. The source was CD4+ or CD8+ T cells sorted from blood, collected in a trial of the OX40 agonist ivuxolimab. The DNA sequence is given as TGTGCCAGCAGTGATGTCGGATCCGGGACACGGTACGAGCAGTACTTC. Translation gives CASSDVGSGTRYEQYF.